The 28 T cell receptor beta chains below all came from one sample that was sequenced in a study of beta chain features in type 1 diabetes. Whole-study findings and limits: Moderately but significantly shorter TCRB CDR3s were found in Type 1 diabetes patients in all four CD4+ subsets.

Which antigens these TCRs recognize remains unknown. Sequencing targeted expressed TCRB transcripts, as all isolated RNA had been reverse transcribed. Repertoires were generated with immunoSEQ multiplex PCR, while TCRdb's copy carries only in-frame clones and drops some. The repertoire holds 50,000 to 65,000 clones, with under 50% as singletons. Sequenced material: Tregs from blood. These receptors came from a man between 25 and 39 years old with type 1 diabetes.

The chain recombines TRBV4-2 with TRBJ2-3, with 8 bases identical to TRBD2. Germline CDR1 reads LGHNA; CDR2 reads YNFKEQ. V shed 0 bases, J shed 0 bases, and the junction held 11 bases outside the gene matches. The length of the CDR3 is 19 residues. The CDR3 DNA sequence: TGTGCCAGCAGCCAAGATCAGTTCGGGGGGGTAGGTAGCACAGATACGCAGTATTTT. The encoded protein is CASSQDQFGGVGSTDTQYF.

This clone was detected a few times. This sequence joins TRBV5-1 and TRBJ2-7; tentatively, D is TRBD2 (6 bases). Trimming took 8 bases from V and 1 from J, leaving 16 bases between them. Germline lookup yields CDR1 SGHRS and CDR2 YFSETQ. This CDR3 has 14 residues. This CDR3 reads CASNPTGVSYEQYF. The CDR3 nucleotides are TGCGCCAGTAATCCAACGGGGGTTTCCTACGAGCAGTACTTC. Together with reference TRBV5-1 and TRBJ2-7, the CDR3 gives the full variable domain: KAGVTQTPRYLIKTRGQQVTLSCSPISGHRSVSWYQQTPGQGLQFLFEYFSETQRNKGNFPGRFSGRQFSNSRSEMNVSTLELGDSALYLCASNPTGVSYEQYFGPGTRLTVT.

This chain links TRBV5-1 with TRBJ1-4, with D unclear. V lost 4 bases, J lost 6 bases, and 13 bases lay in between. Germline assignment: CDR1 SGHRS and CDR2 YFSETQ. The CDR3 is 14 residues long. The CDR3 DNA reads as TGCGCCAGCAGCCCGGGAGGGTCGGATGAAAAACTGTTTTTT. Translation gives CASSPGGSDEKLFF.

This clone was recorded a few times. The V and J genes are TRBV5-1 and TRBJ2-7; TRBD1 matches at 8 bases. The CDR3 extends over 15 amino acids. Germline CDR1 SGHRS, CDR2 YFSETQ. V dropped 4 bases and J dropped 2; count of bases not matched to a gene: 8. In nucleotides, the CDR3 is TGCGCCAGCAGCCCGACAGGGGCGATGACCTACGAGCAGTACTTC. Protein sequence: CASSPTGAMTYEQYF.

This chain links TRBV9 with TRBJ2-3, with no clear D. Between the trimmed V and J ends, which lost 3 bases and 0 bases, there was a span of 8 bases. There are 14 residues in the CDR3. CDR1 is SGDLS, CDR2 YYNGEE, per germline. The CDR3 reads CASSGALSTDTQYF. The DNA for the CDR3 is TGTGCCAGCAGCGGGGCTCTGAGCACAGATACGCAGTATTTT.

Comment on this clone: The same CDR3 arises from other DNA sequences in this sample as well. This chain joins TRBV28 and TRBJ2-4, with 8 bases matching TRBD1. The V gene's germline CDR1 is MDHEN and CDR2 SYDVKM. The V gene end was trimmed by 5 bases and the J gene end by 6 bases; junction bases not matched to a gene: 0. The CDR3 has 12 amino acids. The CDR3 bases are TGTGCCAGCAGTACAGGGGGAAACATTCAGTACTTC. Encoded protein: CASSTGGNIQYF.

Sample share makes this clone medium-sized. This rearrangement joins TRBV19 to TRBJ1-5, with D perhaps TRBD1 (5 bases). Trimming shortened V by 5 bases and J by 4 bases, and 15 bases separated the two germline ends. The CDR3 is 15 residues long. Germline V lookup: CDR1 LNHDA, CDR2 SQIVND (reference sequence). The CDR3 region is CASSDRGVRNQPQHF. As DNA, the CDR3 is TGTGCCAGTAGTGATAGGGGTGTTCGGAATCAGCCCCAGCATTTT. The full variable domain, completed using reference TRBV19 and TRBJ1-5, is DGGITQSPKYLFRKEGQNVTLSCEQNLNHDAMYWYRQDPGQGLRLIYYSQIVNDFQKGDIAEGYSVSREKKESFPLTVTSAQKNPTAFYLCASSDRGVRNQPQHFGDGTRLSIL.

The chain joins TRBV6-1 to TRBJ1-5, with 9 bases identical to TRBD1. Per the germline V gene, CDR1 is MNHNS and CDR2 is SASEGT. After removal of 7 bases from V and 5 bases from J, the junction contained 6 bases not matched to a gene. There are 14 residues in the CDR3. As DNA, the CDR3 is TGTGCCAGCAACATGGACAGGGGCTATCAGCCCCAGCATTTT. This gives the protein CASNMDRGYQPQHF.

V is TRBV28 and J is TRBJ1-5; D gene unclear. Germline assignment: CDR1 MDHEN and CDR2 SYDVKM. V was pared by 3 bases and J by 3 bases, with 12 bases between. The CDR3 runs to 15 residues. CDR3 DNA: TGTGCCAGCAGTTTCTTATCGCGAAACAATCAGCCCCAGCATTTT. Amino acids: CASSFLSRNNQPQHF.

The CDR3 bases are TGTGCCAGCAGTAAATCAACGGGGGAGCAGTACTTC. Its protein product is CASSKSTGEQYF. The chain employs TRBV6-5 and TRBJ2-7, with TRBD2 as a possible D gene (5 bases). V was trimmed by 5 bases and J by 7 bases, leaving 12 bases between them. The germline gives CDR1 MNHEY, CDR2 SVGAGI. This CDR3 is 12 amino acids long.

This clone was picked up one time. The chain carries TRBV7-8 and TRBJ2-7; 14 bases line up with TRBD2. Germline V gene lookup returns CDR1 SGHVS and CDR2 FQNEAQ. V trimming: 4 bases; J trimming: 4 bases; junction bases outside the gene matches: 3. This CDR3 is built from 15 residues. The CDR3 spells CASSWGLAGVYEQYF. In DNA, the CDR3 is TGTGCCAGCAGCTGGGGACTAGCGGGAGTTTACGAGCAGTACTTC.

The table lists this clone with a few counts. The rearrangement links TRBV7-3 to TRBJ1-1; D gene uncertain. The CDR3 runs 14 residues. With 5 bases removed from V and 3 bases from J, the gap between germline ends came to 13 bases. Germline CDR1 and CDR2: SGHTA and FQGTGA. The CDR3 is CASSRSVGDTEAFF. In DNA, the CDR3 is TGTGCCAGCAGCCGGTCTGTCGGGGACACTGAAGCTTTCTTT.

This clone was observed a handful of times. The rearrangement uses TRBV5-6 and TRBJ2-2, with a tentative D call TRBD2 (6 bases). Trimming removed 0 bases from V and 4 bases from J, with 13 bases in between. This CDR3 has 16 amino acids. The germline V gene has CDR1 SGHDT and CDR2 YYEEEE. CDR3 in DNA: TGTGCCAGCAGCTTGGCCTGGCGGGACGGCACCGGGGAGCTGTTTTTT. It translates to CASSLAWRDGTGELFF.

This clone occurred a few times. The chain joins TRBV28 to TRBJ1-6, with no clear D. The length of the CDR3 is 13 residues. Trimming took 8 bases from V and 5 from J, leaving 10 bases between them. Germline CDR1 is MDHEN and CDR2 is SYDVKM. CDR3 DNA sequence: TGTGCCAGCCTAAAATTGAATAATTCACCCCTCCACTTT. It encodes CASLKLNNSPLHF.

This chain links TRBV4-3 with TRBJ2-7, with 11 bases fitting TRBD1. Per the germline V gene, CDR1 is LGHNA and CDR2 is YSLEER. The CDR3 spans 19 residues. V shed 1 base and J 4 bases; nucleotides not matched to a gene: 15. The CDR3 loop reads CASSQVFGQGAIAHYEQYF. For the CDR3, the DNA is TGCGCCAGCAGCCAAGTCTTCGGACAGGGGGCCATCGCGCATTACGAGCAGTACTTC.

CDR3 in DNA: TGTGCCAGCAGTTATAATGGTCGAACTCATCAGTACTTC. It yields the protein CASSYNGRTHQYF. The rearrangement joins TRBV6-5 to TRBJ2-5; D ambiguous. The ends were cut back, 3 bases at V and 11 bases at J, with 16 bases in the middle. This CDR3 is 13 amino acids long. Looked up from germline, CDR1 is MNHEY and CDR2 is SVGAGI.

The sample holds a few counts of this clone. This rearrangement joins TRBV5-1 to TRBJ2-1; 12 bases agree with TRBD2. This CDR3 region has 16 residues. V lost 2 bases and J lost 8; bases outside the gene matches: 8. CDR1 and CDR2 from the germline V gene are SGHRS and YFSETQ. Written as DNA, the CDR3 is TGCGCCAGCAGCTTATTGACTAGCGGGAGAAACGATGAGCAGTTCTTC. Residues: CASSLLTSGRNDEQFF.

The chain uses TRBV7-2 and TRBJ1-1, with unresolved D. V was trimmed by 1 base and J by 4 bases, leaving 10 bases between them. CDR3 length: 14 amino acids. Germline V CDR1 and CDR2: SGHTA, FQGNSA. The chain's CDR3 is CASSLEFGPTEAFF. CDR3 nucleotides: TGTGCCAGCAGCTTAGAGTTTGGGCCCACTGAAGCTTTCTTT.

This chain connects TRBV7-9 to TRBJ1-2, with a tentative D call TRBD1 (6 bases). The CDR3 is 14 amino acids. V gave up 5 bases and J gave up 8 bases, with 18 bases separating them. The germline CDR1 and CDR2 sequences are SEHNR and FQNEAQ (reference sequence). The CDR3 here is CASSREGGASGYTF. The CDR3 DNA reads TGTGCCAGCAGCCGAGAGGGGGGGGCGTCAGGCTACACCTTC.

The chain links TRBV6-6 to TRBJ2-7, with 8 bases aligning to TRBD1. The CDR3 loop spans 14 amino acids. Germline V gene lookup returns CDR1 MNHNY and CDR2 SVGAGI (reference sequence). V lost 7 bases and J lost 4; bases outside the gene matches: 9. This chain's CDR3 is CASIRGQGAYEQYF. In DNA form, the CDR3 reads TGTGCCAGCATCCGCGGGCAGGGGGCATACGAGCAGTACTTC.

For this clone: This sample includes further DNA sequences coding for the same CDR3. The chain recombines TRBV18 with TRBJ2-3; 9 bases fit TRBD2. CDR1 and CDR2 (germline): KGHSH, LQKENI. The CDR3 runs 16 residues. V lost 1 base and J lost 4; bases outside the gene matches: 6. The CDR3 DNA is TGTGCCAGCTCACCACTAGCGGGGGATAGCGCAGATACGCAGTATTTT. It yields the protein CASSPLAGDSADTQYF.

The rearrangement joins TRBV7-2 to TRBJ2-3; D possibly corresponds to TRBD1 (6 bases). CDR3 length equals 14 residues. V lost 3 bases to trimming and J lost 3 bases, with 10 bases between them. Germline loops: CDR1 SGHTA, CDR2 FQGNSA. DNA of the CDR3: TGTGCCAGCAGCTTCCTCAGGGGTACAGATACGCAGTATTTT. Translated, it gives CASSFLRGTDTQYF.

This clone has a handful of counts. The chain joins TRBV27 to TRBJ2-2, with D perhaps TRBD2 (5 bases). The length of the CDR3 is 13 residues. CDR1 and CDR2 from the germline V gene are MNHEY and SMNVEV (reference sequence). V lost 8 bases and J lost 5, with 12 bases in between. The CDR3 coding sequence is TGTGCCAGCGAAGGCTGGGAGACCGGGGAGCTGTTTTTT. Encoded protein: CASEGWETGELFF.

The chain links TRBV28 to TRBJ2-7; the match to TRBD1 covers 9 bases. Losses at the gene ends were 5 bases for V and 2 bases for J; bases not matched to a gene: 10. CDR1 MDHEN and CDR2 SYDVKM come from the germline V gene. The CDR3 is 16 residues long. This CDR3 reads CASSGPGTGSPYEQYF. In DNA form, the CDR3 reads TGTGCCAGCAGTGGGCCCGGGACAGGGAGTCCCTACGAGCAGTACTTC.

J is TRBJ1-6 and V is TRBV28, with D unresolved. Looked up from germline, CDR1 is MDHEN and CDR2 is SYDVKM. V gave up 0 bases and J gave up 0 bases, with 6 bases separating them. The CDR3 contains 16 residues. The CDR3 loop is CASSLWRSSYNSPLHF. The DNA of the CDR3 is TGTGCCAGCAGTTTATGGCGGAGCTCCTATAATTCACCCCTCCACTTT.

This clone was picked up a small number of times. The chain recombines TRBV25-1 with TRBJ1-5; possibly TRBD1 for D (5 bases). There are 16 residues in the CDR3. Looked up from germline, CDR1 is MGHDK and CDR2 is SYGVNS. Between the trimmed V and J ends, which lost 6 bases and 2 bases, there was a span of 17 bases. As DNA, the CDR3 is TGTGCCAGCAGCGCTAATCTCGGGGGGGGCAATCAGCCCCAGCATTTT. Translated, it gives CASSANLGGGNQPQHF.

This clone appeared a few times. This chain uses TRBV5-1 with TRBJ2-4; the D gene is possibly TRBD2 (5 bases). This CDR3 is built from 17 residues. Germline V CDR1 and CDR2: SGHRS, YFSETQ. The V end lost 0 bases, the J end lost 6 bases, and 19 bases lay between the germline ends. The CDR3 bases are TGCGCCAGCAGCTTGGAAGGCAGTTCCGGAGGAAGAAACATTCAGTACTTC. Encoded protein: CASSLEGSSGGRNIQYF.

The chain joins TRBV9 to TRBJ2-7, with 7 bases fitting TRBD2. V lost 8 bases, J lost 4 bases, and 12 bases stayed unmatched. From germline, CDR1 is SGDLS and CDR2 YYNGEE. The CDR3 contains 14 residues. For the CDR3, the DNA is TGTGCCAGAGCCGGGCTAGCGGTGGCATACGAGCAGTACTTC. Its translation is CARAGLAVAYEQYF.